Below, 27 T cell receptor beta chains from the same sample are listed, as sequenced in a study of blood T cell repertoires in COVID-19. Generated by immunoSEQ multiplex PCR, the TCRdb table keeps only in-frame clones and is missing some. The sample consists of over 350,000 clones, 88% of them appearing once. Sequenced material: PBMCs or T cells enriched from blood (not recorded which). These receptors were collected from a woman aged 18-29 years who had recovered from COVID-19.

This sequence joins TRBV27 and TRBJ1-6; 7 positions match TRBD1. Germline trimming cut 1 base from V and 4 bases from J; bases unmatched to any gene: 10. Germline CDR1 MNHEY, CDR2 SMNVEV (reference sequence). CDR3 length equals 18 residues. The CDR3 DNA follows: TGTGCCAGCAGTTTATGGACAGGCCCCGGGTTGTATAATTCACCCCTCCACTTT. Encoded protein: CASSLWTGPGLYNSPLHF.

This clone has a single count. This chain links TRBV7-2 with TRBJ1-1, with no clear D. The germline gives CDR1 SGHTA, CDR2 FQGNSA. V was cut by 0 bases and J by 0 bases, with 8 bases left in between. This CDR3 spans 15 amino acids. The CDR3 reads CASSLAREMNTEAFF. The CDR3 nucleotides read TGTGCCAGCAGCTTAGCGCGGGAGATGAACACTGAAGCTTTCTTT.

This clone was picked up a small number of times. The chain is built from TRBV11-2 and TRBJ1-5, with 7 nucleotides matching TRBD1. Germline V CDR1 and CDR2: SGHAT, FQNNGV. The junction had 5 bases not matched to a gene; V was cut back by 5 bases and J by 4 bases. The CDR3 is 14 residues long. CDR3 residues: CASSPDRFNQPQHF. The CDR3 coding sequence is TGTGCCAGCAGCCCGGACAGGTTTAATCAGCCCCAGCATTTT. Filled out from reference TRBV11-2 and TRBJ1-5, the complete variable domain reads EAGVAQSPRYKIIEKRQSVAFWCNPISGHATLYWYQQILGQGPKLLIQFQNNGVVDDSQLPKDRFSAERLKGVDSTLKIQPAKLEDSAVYLCASSPDRFNQPQHFGDGTRLSIL.

This chain connects TRBV6-5 to TRBJ2-5, with 8 bases identical to TRBD1. Germline lookup yields CDR1 MNHEY and CDR2 SVGAGI. The CDR3 runs to 15 residues. The V and J ends lost 7 bases and 1 base, in that order; junction bases with no gene match: 8. Written as DNA, the CDR3 is TGTGCCAGCACCGTTAGGACAGGGTCCCAAGAGACCCAGTACTTC. Protein product: CASTVRTGSQETQYF.

This chain joins TRBV20-1 and TRBJ1-2; D not certain. CDR1 is DFQATT and CDR2 is SNEGSKA in the germline V gene (reference sequence). This CDR3 is built from 11 residues. Trimming left V 5 bases short and J 3 bases short, with 7 bases between. The CDR3, as DNA: TGCAGTGCTGCGGAGTACTATGGCTACACCTTC. Residues: CSAAEYYGYTF.

This CDR3 reads CASTGTNYGYTF. CDR3 in DNA: TGTGCCAGCACAGGGACTAACTATGGCTACACCTTC. The V call is TRBV2, the J call TRBJ1-2, with D perhaps TRBD1 (5 bases). Trimming took off 7 bases at V and 0 bases at J, with 6 bases between the two ends. This CDR3 has 12 amino acids. Germline V gives CDR1 SNHLY, CDR2 FYNNEI. Filled out from reference TRBV2 and TRBJ1-2, the complete variable domain reads EPEVTQTPSHQVTQMGQEVILRCVPISNHLYFYWYRQILGQKVEFLVSFYNNEISEKSEIFDDQFSVERPDGSNFTLKIRSTKLEDSAMYFCASTGTNYGYTFGSGTRLTVV.

This rearrangement joins TRBV14 to TRBJ1-2, with 8 positions matching TRBD1. This CDR3 has 15 amino acids. CDR1 SGHDN and CDR2 FVKESK come from the germline V gene. V dropped 5 bases and J dropped 4; count of bases not matched to a gene: 9. DNA of the CDR3: TGTGCCAGCAGCAATAGGACAGGGACACCCTATGGCTACACCTTC. It encodes CASSNRTGTPYGYTF. Full variable domain (rest looked up from reference TRBV14 and TRBJ1-2): EAGVTQFPSHSVIEKGQTVTLRCDPISGHDNLYWYRRVMGKEIKFLLHFVKESKQDESGMPNNRFLAERTGGTYSTLKVQPAELEDSGVYFCASSNRTGTPYGYTFGSGTRLTVV.

The genes are TRBV29-1 and TRBJ2-3, with D maybe TRBD2 (6 bases). CDR3 size: 15 residues. Germline CDR1 and CDR2: SQVTM and ANQGSEA. The V end lost 4 bases, the J end lost 1 base, and 15 bases lay between the germline ends. The CDR3 protein is CSVGLAGSRTDTQYF. CDR3 nucleotides: TGCAGCGTTGGTCTTGCGGGGAGCCGCACAGATACGCAGTATTTT.

The chain uses TRBV18 and TRBJ1-5; 12 bases align to TRBD1. V shed 3 bases and J 7 bases; nucleotides not matched to a gene: 4. This CDR3 is 15 amino acids long. Germline CDR1 and CDR2: KGHSH and LQKENI. In DNA, the CDR3 is TGTGCCAGCTCACCGGGACAGGGGGCAGGACAGCCCCAGCATTTT. Translation: CASSPGQGAGQPQHF.

This sequence joins TRBV7-9 and TRBJ2-2; D gene unclear. The V and J ends lost 1 base and 7 bases respectively, with 10 bases between them. Germline loops: CDR1 SEHNR, CDR2 FQNEAQ (reference sequence). This CDR3 spans 14 amino acids. This chain's CDR3 is CASSLGTSSGELFF. The CDR3 coding sequence is TGTGCCAGCAGCTTAGGAACCTCTAGCGGGGAGCTGTTTTTT.

CDR3 amino acids: CASSLGQKNTDTQYF. In nucleotides, the CDR3 is TGTGCCAGCAGCCTAGGACAGAAAAACACAGATACGCAGTATTTT. The chain joins TRBV7-2 to TRBJ2-3; D is possibly TRBD1 (6 bases). Trimming took off 5 bases at V and 2 bases at J, with 14 bases between the two ends. The CDR3 is 15 amino acids. Germline CDR1 SGHTA, CDR2 FQGNSA. The full variable domain, completed using reference TRBV7-2 and TRBJ2-3, is GAGVSQSPSNKVTEKGKDVELRCDPISGHTALYWYRQSLGQGLEFLIYFQGNSAPDKSGLPSDRFSAERTGGSVSTLTIQRTQQEDSAVYLCASSLGQKNTDTQYFGPGTRLTVL.

The chain links TRBV20-1 to TRBJ2-3; D not certain. The germline V gene has CDR1 DFQATT and CDR2 SNEGSKA (reference sequence). This CDR3 is 14 amino acids long. Trimming removed 3 bases at V and 3 bases at J, with 13 bases between. This CDR3 reads CSASFSPGTDTQYF. For the CDR3, the DNA is TGCAGTGCTAGTTTCAGCCCCGGGACAGATACGCAGTATTTT.

The rearrangement uses TRBV6-5 and TRBJ1-2; D remains unclear. V was cut by 0 bases and J by 5 bases, with 7 bases left in between. This CDR3 comprises 13 residues. CDR1 is MNHEY, CDR2 SVGAGI, per germline. The CDR3: CASSYSSFYGYTF. The CDR3 bases are TGTGCCAGCAGTTACTCCTCCTTTTATGGCTACACCTTC.

V usage is TRBV2 and J usage is TRBJ1-1; maybe TRBD1 (5 bases). The V and J ends lost 7 bases and 1 base respectively, with 19 bases between them. This CDR3 is 16 amino acids long. Germline lookup yields CDR1 SNHLY and CDR2 FYNNEI. The CDR3 sequence: CASINLRVQGNTEAFF. CDR3 bases: TGTGCCAGCATTAATCTTAGGGTGCAGGGGAACACTGAAGCTTTCTTT.

The gene calls are TRBV5-1 and TRBJ2-1; TRBD2 aligns across 10 bases. Germline V gene lookup returns CDR1 SGHRS and CDR2 YFSETQ. The CDR3 has 17 residues. After removal of 4 bases from V and 7 bases from J, the junction contained 14 bases not matched to a gene. The CDR3 region is CASSPHTSGVTGNEQFF. The CDR3 nucleotides read TGCGCCAGCAGCCCTCACACTAGCGGGGTCACCGGGAATGAGCAGTTCTTC.

CDR3 bases: TGTGCCAGCAGCCAAGGGGCAGGGGGCGGATTTCGAGCTTTCTTT. It codes for CASSQGAGGGFRAFF. The chain joins TRBV4-2 to TRBJ1-1; 8 bases map to TRBD1. The germline CDR1 and CDR2 sequences are LGHNA and YNFKEQ. V lost 1 base to trimming and J lost 10 bases; unmatched junction nucleotides: 11. The CDR3 is 15 residues long.

This chain connects TRBV6-6 to TRBJ2-2; TRBD1 might be the D (6 bases). V gave up 5 bases and J gave up 3 bases, with 13 bases separating them. Per the germline V gene, CDR1 is MNHNY and CDR2 is SVGAGI (reference sequence). The CDR3 spans 15 residues. CDR3 in DNA: TGTGCCAGCAGTCGCATCACAGGGTACACCGGGGAGCTGTTTTTT. Translation gives CASSRITGYTGELFF.

J is TRBJ2-5 and V is TRBV4-1; 10 nucleotides match TRBD2. Germline V gene lookup returns CDR1 MGHRA and CDR2 YSYEKL. The CDR3 extends over 17 amino acids. Unmatched junction bases numbered 13, after V lost 5 bases and J lost 4 bases. The CDR3 loop is CASSFLQSGGAGETQYF. Here the CDR3 DNA reads TGCGCCAGCAGCTTCCTACAGAGCGGGGGGGCCGGAGAGACCCAGTACTTC.

This rearrangement joins TRBV7-2 to TRBJ2-5; possibly TRBD1 for D (5 bases). The CDR3 loop spans 13 amino acids. V lost 5 bases to trimming and J lost 5 bases, with 12 bases between them. The germline V gene has CDR1 SGHTA and CDR2 FQGNSA. The CDR3 spells CASSRQGRETQYF. Written as DNA, the CDR3 is TGTGCCAGCAGCCGGCAGGGAAGGGAGACCCAGTACTTC.

The V call is TRBV27, the J call TRBJ1-2; tentatively, D is TRBD1 (5 bases). The length of the CDR3 is 14 residues. The germline gives CDR1 MNHEY, CDR2 SMNVEV (reference sequence). The ends were cut back, 3 bases at V and 8 bases at J, with 16 bases in the middle. The CDR3 loop reads CASSFQGAQWGYTF. CDR3 in DNA: TGTGCCAGCAGTTTTCAAGGGGCGCAGTGGGGCTACACCTTC.

The chain recombines TRBV5-1 with TRBJ1-4; 7 bases agree with TRBD1. The CDR3 runs to 17 residues. V shed 0 bases, J shed 0 bases, and the junction held 5 bases outside the gene matches. The V gene's germline CDR1 is SGHRS and CDR2 YFSETQ. The CDR3: CASSLAGQTATNEKLFF. The DNA of the CDR3 is TGCGCCAGCAGCTTGGCGGGACAGACGGCAACTAATGAAAAACTGTTTTTT.

The chain combines TRBV27 with TRBJ1-3; D not certain. Germline assignment: CDR1 MNHEY and CDR2 SMNVEV (reference sequence). Trimming pared 6 bases from V and 1 base from J, leaving 13 bases between. The CDR3 loop spans 15 amino acids. Written as DNA, the CDR3 is TGTGCCAGCAGACCCCTCGCCGGGTCTGGAAACACCATATATTTT. Translation gives CASRPLAGSGNTIYF.

The CDR3 sequence: CSVAQQNNYGYTF. The CDR3 nucleotides are TGCAGCGTTGCCCAACAGAATAACTATGGCTACACCTTC. The chain joins TRBV29-1 to TRBJ1-2; the D is unclear. There are 13 residues in the CDR3. CDR1 is SQVTM and CDR2 is ANQGSEA in the germline V gene. V was pared by 4 bases and J by 1 base, with 10 bases between.

This chain links TRBV7-2 with TRBJ2-3; D is undetermined. This CDR3 spans 14 amino acids. V shed 3 bases and J shed 2 bases, with 9 bases lying between them. The V gene's germline CDR1 is SGHTA and CDR2 FQGNSA. The CDR3 nucleotides are TGTGCCAGCAGCTTCAGTTCTTTCACAGATACGCAGTATTTT. As protein: CASSFSSFTDTQYF.

This chain uses TRBV6-2 or TRBV6-3 with TRBJ1-2; TRBD1 matches at 9 bases. Germline-derived CDR1 and CDR2 are MNHEY and SVGEGT. Trimming removed 6 bases from V and 4 bases from J; junction bases left unmatched: 9. The CDR3 has 15 residues. The CDR3 region is CASSTPGQGGYGYTF. The CDR3 DNA follows: TGTGCCAGCAGCACCCCGGGACAGGGTGGCTATGGCTACACCTTC.

CDR3 protein: CASTSTGELFF. Here the CDR3 DNA reads TGTGCCAGCACCTCGACCGGGGAGCTGTTTTTT. V and J are TRBV13 and TRBJ2-2; D remains ambiguous. The CDR3 is made up of 11 amino acids. Trimming left V 7 bases short and J 5 bases short, with 5 bases between. CDR1 and CDR2 from the germline V gene are PRHDT and FYEKMQ (reference sequence).

The chain employs TRBV2 and TRBJ1-2; possibly TRBD1 for D (6 bases). The ends were cut back, 5 bases at V and 4 bases at J, with 14 bases in the middle. The CDR3 runs to 14 residues. Germline V gene sequence: CDR1 SNHLY, CDR2 FYNNEI. CDR3 sequence reads: CASSKGGTLYGYTF. The DNA for the CDR3 is TGTGCCAGCAGTAAGGGGGGGACCCTCTATGGCTACACCTTC.